These T cell receptor beta chains were read from a single sample in a study of blood T cell repertoires in COVID-19. TCRdb's copy holds only in-frame clones and misses some; the assay was immunoSEQ multiplex PCR. Altogether about 330,000 clones are present, around 90% being singletons, with the ten largest covering approximately 10%. Sample: peripheral blood. The receptors were gathered from a man between 25 and 39 years old with COVID-19, enrolled during active disease. Both conserved end residues are part of each CDR3. Fields, in order: D gene, clone size, J gene, V gene, CDR3 DNA, CDR3 protein. D genes are given only for firm matches. Clone size is not always given. Where it is, it says once, few, many or a class for expanded clones.

d_call: .; clone_size: .; j_call: TRBJ1-4; v_call: TRBV9; cdr3_nt: TGTGCCAGCAGCCCGACAAGTACAACTAATGAAAAACTGTTTTTT; cdr3_aa: CASSPTSTTNEKLFF
d_call: .; clone_size: .; j_call: TRBJ1-2; v_call: TRBV6-5; cdr3_nt: TGTGCCAGCAGACTCTACCGACAGGCTAACTATGGCTACACCTTC; cdr3_aa: CASRLYRQANYGYTF
d_call: .; clone_size: medium-sized; j_call: TRBJ2-3; v_call: TRBV9; cdr3_nt: TGTGCCAGCAGCGTATTTGCGGGACCCACAGATACGCAGTATTTT; cdr3_aa: CASSVFAGPTDTQYF
d_call: .; clone_size: .; j_call: TRBJ2-7; v_call: TRBV27; cdr3_nt: TGTGCCAGCAGTTTAGTCTCGGACAGCCCGGAGAGGAACTACGAGCAGTACTTC; cdr3_aa: CASSLVSDSPERNYEQYF
d_call: TRBD1; clone_size: .; j_call: TRBJ2-7; v_call: TRBV5-6; cdr3_nt: TGTGCCAGTCGGGACAGATCCTACGAGCAGTACTTC; cdr3_aa: CASRDRSYEQYF
d_call: .; clone_size: .; j_call: TRBJ1-5; v_call: TRBV6-5; cdr3_nt: TGTGCCAGTAGGAGCACGGGTCCTCAGCCCCAGCATTTT; cdr3_aa: CASRSTGPQPQHF
d_call: TRBD1; clone_size: .; j_call: TRBJ1-1; v_call: TRBV6-4; cdr3_nt: TGTGCCAGCAGCCGGACAGGGAACACTGAAGCTTTCTTT; cdr3_aa: CASSRTGNTEAFF
d_call: TRBD1; clone_size: .; j_call: TRBJ2-7; v_call: TRBV19; cdr3_nt: TGTGCCAGTAGGCCGGGACAGATGTCCTACGAGCAGTACTTC; cdr3_aa: CASRPGQMSYEQYF
d_call: .; clone_size: once; j_call: TRBJ1-6; v_call: TRBV6-5; cdr3_nt: TGTGCCAGCAGTTACTACCGACAGGATAATTCACCCCTCCACTTT; cdr3_aa: CASSYYRQDNSPLHF
d_call: .; clone_size: .; j_call: TRBJ1-2; v_call: TRBV6-5; cdr3_nt: TGTGCCAGCAGTTACGGGGGGGTGGGTAACTATGGCTACACCTTC; cdr3_aa: CASSYGGVGNYGYTF
d_call: .; clone_size: .; j_call: TRBJ1-6; v_call: TRBV12-5; cdr3_nt: TGTGCTAGTGCCGGGGGGAGCTCCTATAATTCACCCCTCCACTTT; cdr3_aa: CASAGGSSYNSPLHF
d_call: TRBD1; clone_size: .; j_call: TRBJ1-4; v_call: TRBV7-9; cdr3_nt: TGTGCCAGCATCTCGGGACAGCACCAGAATGAAAAACTGTTTTTT; cdr3_aa: CASISGQHQNEKLFF
d_call: .; clone_size: .; j_call: TRBJ2-1; v_call: TRBV29-1; cdr3_nt: TGCAGCGTTGATATACCAGCGTACAATGAGCAGTTCTTC; cdr3_aa: CSVDIPAYNEQFF
d_call: .; clone_size: .; j_call: TRBJ2-2; v_call: TRBV23-1; cdr3_nt: TGCGCCAGCAGTCGAGTTCGCAGGGGAGTATTCGGGGAGCTGTTTTTT; cdr3_aa: CASSRVRRGVFGELFF
d_call: .; clone_size: .; j_call: TRBJ1-1; v_call: TRBV4-1; cdr3_nt: TGCGCCAGCAGCCAAGCTCTCCAGGGGAGTGATGTGAACACTGAAGCTTTCTTT; cdr3_aa: CASSQALQGSDVNTEAFF
d_call: TRBD2; clone_size: .; j_call: TRBJ2-5; v_call: TRBV5-1; cdr3_nt: TGCGCCAGCAGCTTGTCTGCTAGCGGGGGGGCTCAAGAGACCCAGTACTTC; cdr3_aa: CASSLSASGGAQETQYF
d_call: .; clone_size: .; j_call: TRBJ2-2; v_call: TRBV9; cdr3_nt: TGTGCCAGCAGCGTAGGCTGGGGGCGATACACCGGGGAGCTGTTTTTT; cdr3_aa: CASSVGWGRYTGELFF
d_call: .; clone_size: .; j_call: TRBJ1-5; v_call: TRBV30; cdr3_nt: TGTGCCTGGAGGGGAGGGGTCAATCAGCCCCAGCATTTT; cdr3_aa: CAWRGGVNQPQHF
d_call: TRBD2; clone_size: .; j_call: TRBJ2-5; v_call: TRBV7-8; cdr3_nt: TGTGCCAGCAGCCCCGCGGGGGGGGGCCATAGGACCCAGTACTTC; cdr3_aa: CASSPAGGGHRTQYF
d_call: .; clone_size: .; j_call: TRBJ2-1; v_call: TRBV5-5; cdr3_nt: TGTGCCAGCAGCTTGGACCCGACAGGCCCCTACAATGAGCAGTTCTTC; cdr3_aa: CASSLDPTGPYNEQFF
d_call: .; clone_size: .; j_call: TRBJ2-4; v_call: TRBV9; cdr3_nt: TGTGCCAGCAGCGTAGGAAGGGGAATTGGCAAAAACATTCAGTACTTC; cdr3_aa: CASSVGRGIGKNIQYF
d_call: .; clone_size: few; j_call: TRBJ2-7; v_call: TRBV6-5; cdr3_nt: TGTGCCAGCAGTTACTCGACAGGCCCAGCCTACGAGCAGTACTTC; cdr3_aa: CASSYSTGPAYEQYF
d_call: .; clone_size: .; j_call: TRBJ2-1; v_call: TRBV29-1; cdr3_nt: TGCAGCGTTCAACCCGGACATGGAGACTCCTACAATGAGCAGTTCTTC; cdr3_aa: CSVQPGHGDSYNEQFF
d_call: .; clone_size: .; j_call: TRBJ1-1; v_call: TRBV4-3; cdr3_nt: TGCGCCAGCAGCCAAAGGGGAGGTTCCACTGAAGCTTTCTTT; cdr3_aa: CASSQRGGSTEAFF
d_call: TRBD1; clone_size: .; j_call: TRBJ2-5; v_call: TRBV19; cdr3_nt: TGTGCCAGTAGTATGAGTCGGACAGGGCAAGAGACCCAGTACTTC; cdr3_aa: CASSMSRTGQETQYF
d_call: .; clone_size: .; j_call: TRBJ1-3; v_call: TRBV5-6; cdr3_nt: TGTGCCAGCAGCTTAGGCAGGACAGGAAACACCATATATTTT; cdr3_aa: CASSLGRTGNTIYF
d_call: TRBD2; clone_size: .; j_call: TRBJ2-7; v_call: TRBV6-1; cdr3_nt: TGTGCCAGCAGTGAAGGACTAGCGGGCTCCTACGAGCAGTACTTC; cdr3_aa: CASSEGLAGSYEQYF
d_call: TRBD1; clone_size: .; j_call: TRBJ2-7; v_call: TRBV27; cdr3_nt: TGTGCCAGCAGTCCCGGGACAGCACCCTACGAGCAGTACTTC; cdr3_aa: CASSPGTAPYEQYF
d_call: TRBD1; clone_size: .; j_call: TRBJ1-4; v_call: TRBV10-3; cdr3_nt: TGTGCCATGAACAGGGGGCCTAATGAAAAACTGTTTTTT; cdr3_aa: CAMNRGPNEKLFF
d_call: TRBD1; clone_size: .; j_call: TRBJ1-1; v_call: TRBV28; cdr3_nt: TGTGCCAGCAGTCCGTGGGGGACAGGGGTCTCAGCTTTCTTT; cdr3_aa: CASSPWGTGVSAFF
d_call: .; clone_size: .; j_call: TRBJ1-5; v_call: TRBV6-5; cdr3_nt: TGTGCCAGCAGTTCTACAGGGATGGGGCAGCCCCAGCATTTT; cdr3_aa: CASSSTGMGQPQHF
d_call: .; clone_size: .; j_call: TRBJ2-1; v_call: TRBV25-1; cdr3_nt: TGTGCCAGCCTACCCCGGACTGGCATTTTGGACAATGAGCAGTTCTTC; cdr3_aa: CASLPRTGILDNEQFF
d_call: TRBD1; clone_size: .; j_call: TRBJ1-1; v_call: TRBV20-1; cdr3_nt: TGCAGTGCCAGTGACAGGGTTCTGGTATTGACTGAAGCTTTCTTT; cdr3_aa: CSASDRVLVLTEAFF
d_call: TRBD1; clone_size: .; j_call: TRBJ2-7; v_call: TRBV27; cdr3_nt: TGTGCCAGCAGTCCCGCCGGGACAGGGTACCACGAGCAGTACTTC; cdr3_aa: CASSPAGTGYHEQYF
d_call: .; clone_size: .; j_call: TRBJ2-5; v_call: TRBV2; cdr3_nt: TGTGCCAGCAGTGGTCGGCGGGGAGGACAAGAGACCCAGTACTTC; cdr3_aa: CASSGRRGGQETQYF
d_call: TRBD1; clone_size: .; j_call: TRBJ2-7; v_call: TRBV4-1; cdr3_nt: TGCGCCAGCAGCCAAGAGGGACAGTTCTACGAGCAGTACTTC; cdr3_aa: CASSQEGQFYEQYF
d_call: TRBD1; clone_size: once; j_call: TRBJ1-2; v_call: TRBV6-2/TRBV6-3; cdr3_nt: TGTGCCAGCAGCAAGGGACAGTTAGATTTGGCCTACACCTTC; cdr3_aa: CASSKGQLDLAYTF
d_call: .; clone_size: .; j_call: TRBJ1-5; v_call: TRBV9; cdr3_nt: TGTGCCAGCAGCGTAGGTCGACAGGCCGATTGGCCCCAGCATTTT; cdr3_aa: CASSVGRQADWPQHF
d_call: TRBD2; clone_size: once; j_call: TRBJ2-3; v_call: TRBV6-1; cdr3_nt: TGTGCCAGCAGTGAATTCACTAGCGGGGGCACAGATACGCAGTATTTT; cdr3_aa: CASSEFTSGGTDTQYF
d_call: .; clone_size: .; j_call: TRBJ1-1; v_call: TRBV5-5; cdr3_nt: TGTGCCAGCAGCTTTGCGGGGGTAGGATACACTGAAGCTTTCTTT; cdr3_aa: CASSFAGVGYTEAFF
d_call: .; clone_size: .; j_call: TRBJ2-1; v_call: TRBV7-7; cdr3_nt: TGTGCCAGCAGCGCGCGAGGTGATGAGCAGTTCTTC; cdr3_aa: CASSARGDEQFF
d_call: .; clone_size: .; j_call: TRBJ2-3; v_call: TRBV2; cdr3_nt: TGTGCCAGCAGTCCCTATGCTCAGGGGGGCTTTCCGCAGTATTTT; cdr3_aa: CASSPYAQGGFPQYF
d_call: TRBD1; clone_size: .; j_call: TRBJ2-1; v_call: TRBV19; cdr3_nt: TGTGCCAGTAGTATAAAGGGGGCGCATAATGAGCAGTTCTTC; cdr3_aa: CASSIKGAHNEQFF
d_call: .; clone_size: .; j_call: TRBJ1-3; v_call: TRBV7-3; cdr3_nt: TGTGCCAGCAGCACCCAAGGACAGGGAAACACCATATATTTT; cdr3_aa: CASSTQGQGNTIYF
d_call: .; clone_size: .; j_call: TRBJ2-3; v_call: TRBV9; cdr3_nt: TGTGCCAGCAGCTCCCTATGGTCCGGGGGTATTGGCACAGATACGCAGTATTTT; cdr3_aa: CASSSLWSGGIGTDTQYF
d_call: .; clone_size: .; j_call: TRBJ2-4; v_call: TRBV19; cdr3_nt: TGTGCCAGTAGTATAGCAACAGGGATGAACATTCAGTACTTC; cdr3_aa: CASSIATGMNIQYF
d_call: TRBD1; clone_size: .; j_call: TRBJ1-5; v_call: TRBV24-1; cdr3_nt: TGTGCCACCAGAGAAGACAGGGATTGGAATCAGCCCCAGCATTTT; cdr3_aa: CATREDRDWNQPQHF
d_call: .; clone_size: .; j_call: TRBJ2-7; v_call: TRBV5-6; cdr3_nt: TGTGCCAGCAGCTTGTTTTATCTTGGCAGTTCCTACGAGCAGTACTTC; cdr3_aa: CASSLFYLGSSYEQYF
d_call: .; clone_size: .; j_call: TRBJ2-1; v_call: TRBV6-2/TRBV6-3; cdr3_nt: TGTGCCAGCAGTTACAGGTTAGCGGCAAATGAGCAGTTCTTC; cdr3_aa: CASSYRLAANEQFF
d_call: .; clone_size: .; j_call: TRBJ1-1; v_call: TRBV12-3/TRBV12-4; cdr3_nt: TGTGCCAGCAGTTTAGCGGGGGGCACTGAAGCTTTCTTT; cdr3_aa: CASSLAGGTEAFF
d_call: .; clone_size: .; j_call: TRBJ2-5; v_call: TRBV7-2; cdr3_nt: TGTGCCAGCAGCTTATTAGTAGGACGCCCGGGAAAGGCCCAGTACTTC; cdr3_aa: CASSLLVGRPGKAQYF
d_call: TRBD1; clone_size: .; j_call: TRBJ2-3; v_call: TRBV24-1; cdr3_nt: TGTGCTATCCGGACAGGGGACGCAGATACGCAGTATTTT; cdr3_aa: CAIRTGDADTQYF
d_call: TRBD1; clone_size: few; j_call: TRBJ1-2; v_call: TRBV29-1; cdr3_nt: TGCAGCGCCCGGGACAGGGGGCGAATTTATGGCTACACCTTC; cdr3_aa: CSARDRGRIYGYTF
d_call: TRBD1; clone_size: .; j_call: TRBJ1-5; v_call: TRBV2; cdr3_nt: TGTGCCAGCAGGGGGACAGCCAGCAATCAGCCCCAGCATTTT; cdr3_aa: CASRGTASNQPQHF